The 14 T cell receptor beta chains reported below all come from one sample, sequenced in a study of T cells in localized non-small cell lung cancer. Here immunoSEQ multiplex PCR was the method, and the copy in TCRdb shows in-frame clones only, minus some. The profile covers roughly 21,000 clones, with 90% appearing a single time and 6.9% taken by the ten largest. Source: peripheral blood, taken before any cancer treatment. These receptors all come from a woman aged 35 to 70 with stage I lung adenocarcinoma.

This chain links TRBV2 with TRBJ1-4, with no clear D. Germline V gene lookup returns CDR1 SNHLY and CDR2 FYNNEI. The ends were cut back, 9 bases at V and 0 bases at J, with 8 bases in the middle. The CDR3 contains 13 residues. The CDR3 region has the DNA TGTGCCAGTTCGATATCAACTAATGAAAAACTGTTTTTT. Translating gives CASSISTNEKLFF.

This chain uses TRBV28 with TRBJ2-7, with 8 bases identical to TRBD1. The CDR3 extends over 16 amino acids. The V and J ends lost 7 bases and 0 bases, in that order; junction bases with no gene match: 11. The germline CDR1 and CDR2 sequences are MDHEN and SYDVKM. CDR3 in amino acids: CASNPPGGSLSYEQYF. The CDR3 DNA reads as TGTGCCAGCAACCCCCCAGGGGGCTCCCTCTCCTACGAGCAGTACTTC.

The chain couples TRBV2 to TRBJ1-2; no firm D call. The V gene's germline CDR1 is SNHLY and CDR2 FYNNEI. This CDR3 is built from 12 residues. V was cut by 8 bases and J by 0 bases, with 7 bases left in between. The DNA of the CDR3 is TGTGCCAGCTCCGGATCTAACTATGGCTACACCTTC. Residues: CASSGSNYGYTF.

The chain recombines TRBV19 with TRBJ2-5; maybe TRBD1 (5 bases). From germline, CDR1 is LNHDA and CDR2 SQIVND (reference sequence). V was clipped by 5 bases and J by 2 bases, with 15 bases between them. This CDR3 has 15 amino acids. For the CDR3, the DNA is TGTGCCAGTAGTGCCCGTCAGGGCACACAAGAGACCCAGTACTTC. As protein: CASSARQGTQETQYF.

The chain couples TRBV7-2 to TRBJ2-2; 8 bases map to TRBD1. The CDR3 contains 13 residues. The germline V gene encodes CDR1 SGHTA and CDR2 FQGNSA. The V segment lost 3 bases and the J segment 9 bases; nucleotides outside the gene matches: 3. The CDR3 coding sequence is TGTGCCAGCAGCTTTGACAGGGGTCGGGAGCTGTTTTTT. Translating it yields CASSFDRGRELFF.

This sequence joins TRBV5-1 and TRBJ2-7; 7 bases match TRBD2. The trim removed 6 bases at V and 5 bases at J, leaving 11 bases unmatched. CDR1 is SGHRS and CDR2 is YFSETQ in the germline V gene. CDR3 length: 14 amino acids. CDR3 DNA: TGCGCCAGCATGAGAGGCGGGGGAGAGAACGAGCAGTACTTC. Translation gives CASMRGGGENEQYF.

The J gene is TRBJ1-2, the V gene TRBV20-1; no definite D call. Germline V gene data show CDR1 as DFQATT and CDR2 as SNEGSKA (reference sequence). Trimming pared 5 bases from V and 7 bases from J, leaving 8 bases between. The CDR3 runs to 10 residues. For the CDR3, the DNA is TGCAGTGCTGGGAATCTTGGCTACACCTTC. Translating gives CSAGNLGYTF.

This chain uses TRBV2 with TRBJ2-3, with D tentatively TRBD2 (6 bases). V was clipped by 10 bases and J by 2 bases, with 16 bases between them. Germline V lookup: CDR1 SNHLY, CDR2 FYNNEI. The CDR3 covers 14 residues. The CDR3 loop is CAITGTQVTDTQYF. The CDR3 nucleotides read TGTGCCATTACCGGGACTCAAGTCACAGATACGCAGTATTTT.

The chain recombines TRBV28 with TRBJ2-3, with D perhaps matching TRBD1 or TRBD2 (5 bases each). This CDR3 comprises 14 residues. Germline lookup yields CDR1 MDHEN and CDR2 SYDVKM. Trimming cost V 6 bases and J 4 bases, with 14 bases left between them. The CDR3 bases are TGTGCCAGCAGCACCTCCCGAGGGGCAGATACGCAGTATTTT. Its translation is CASSTSRGADTQYF.

The chain links TRBV9 to TRBJ2-1; 7 bases map to TRBD2. The germline V gene encodes CDR1 SGDLS and CDR2 YYNGEE. There are 15 residues in the CDR3. V was pared by 0 bases and J by 9 bases, with 9 bases of the junction left unmatched. The CDR3 nucleotides are TGTGCCAGCAGCGTAGGCCTAGCGGAGCAAGTTGAGCAGTTCTTC. It specifies CASSVGLAEQVEQFF.

This chain uses TRBV18 with TRBJ1-3, with D maybe TRBD1 (6 bases). The CDR3 length is 19 residues. The V end lost 3 bases, the J end lost 0 bases, and 21 bases lay between the germline ends. Germline assignment: CDR1 KGHSH and CDR2 LQKENI. This CDR3 reads CASSPFQRTDYGSGNTIYF. Written as DNA, the CDR3 is TGTGCCAGCTCACCCTTTCAGCGGACAGACTATGGCTCTGGAAACACCATATATTTT.

The chain employs TRBV27 and TRBJ2-7; D unresolved. The CDR3 runs to 12 residues. V lost 5 bases, J lost 5 bases, and 10 bases lay in between. Per the germline V gene, CDR1 is MNHEY and CDR2 is SMNVEV (reference sequence). The CDR3 DNA is TGTGCCAGCAGTGGACCCGGACACGAGCAGTACTTC. This translates into CASSGPGHEQYF.

This sequence joins TRBV23-1 and TRBJ1-5; no clear D. TRBV23-1 is an ORF for which the function is uncertain. The CDR3 totals 14 residues. Trimming removed 4 bases from V and 0 bases from J, with 7 bases in between. The CDR3 DNA is TGCGCCAGCAGTCCCGGGGATAGCAATCAGCCCCAGCATTTT. It translates to CASSPGDSNQPQHF.

This clone was seen just once. The rearrangement uses TRBV5-8 and TRBJ2-4; unclear D gene. The V and J ends lost 0 bases and 5 bases respectively, with 12 bases between them. Germline V gene sequence: CDR1 SGHTS, CDR2 YDEGEE. The CDR3 is 15 amino acids. CDR3 sequence: CASSLGLGFENIQYF. In nucleotides, the CDR3 is TGTGCCAGCAGCTTGGGGTTAGGGTTTGAAAACATTCAGTACTTC. The full variable domain, with the rest looked up from reference TRBV5-8 and TRBJ2-4, is EAGVTQSPTHLIKTRGQQATLRCSPISGHTSVYWYQQALGLGLQFLLWYDEGEERNRGNFPPRFSGRQFPNYSSELNVNALELEDSALYLCASSLGLGFENIQYFGAGTRLSVL.